These T cell receptor beta chains were read from a single sample in a study of technical replicates of blood from several donors. Sequencing was performed with immunoSEQ multiplex PCR; in TCRdb, only in-frame clones are kept and a portion is missing. The sample holds about 72,000 clones, around 95% seen once. The specimen was T cells isolated from PBMCs. The origin of the receptors is a human donor in good health. CDR3s include the opening cysteine and the closing phenylalanine or tryptophan. Fields, in order: CDR3 protein, CDR3 DNA, clone size, J gene, V gene, D gene. The D gene is left open where the match is weak. Clone size is stated in some rows and not others, as once, few, many or a class when expanded.

CASSPTDMRGTGELFF,TGTGCCAGCAGTCCGACCGACATGCGGGGCACCGGGGAGCTGTTTTTT,.,TRBJ2-2,TRBV28,.
CASSDARSPGTQYF,TGTGCCAGCAGTGATGCGCGGTCTCCGGGGACCCAGTACTTC,.,TRBJ2-5,TRBV6-1,.
CASSLGTANQPQHF,TGTGCCAGCAGCTTGGGGACAGCCAATCAGCCCCAGCATTTT,.,TRBJ1-5,TRBV7-8,TRBD1
CASSSRQGGGNQPQHF,TGTGCCAGCAGTTCCAGACAGGGAGGTGGGAATCAGCCCCAGCATTTT,.,TRBJ1-5,TRBV27,TRBD1
CASSYGTGLTGEKLFF,TGTGCCAGCAGTTACGGGACAGGGCTGACCGGTGAAAAACTGTTTTTT,.,TRBJ1-4,TRBV6-5,TRBD1
CASSQDRGSRGYTF,TGCGCCAGCAGCCAAGACAGGGGATCGCGTGGCTACACCTTC,.,TRBJ1-2,TRBV4-1,.
CASRRGNLGEKLFF,TGTGCCAGCAGGAGAGGGAATCTTGGTGAAAAACTGTTTTTT,.,TRBJ1-4,TRBV2,.
CASSFAGLAGASYEQYF,TGTGCCAGCAGCTTTGCGGGACTAGCGGGGGCCTCCTACGAGCAGTACTTC,.,TRBJ2-7,TRBV7-3,TRBD2
CASSTGQFRETQYF,TGTGCCAGCTCCACAGGACAGTTTAGGGAGACCCAGTACTTC,.,TRBJ2-5,TRBV7-9,.
CASSPGIHSGNTIYF,TGCGCCAGCAGCCCAGGAATTCACTCTGGAAACACCATATATTTT,.,TRBJ1-3,TRBV5-1,.
CASSRSGSSYEQYF,TGTGCCAGCAGCCGTAGCGGGAGCTCCTACGAGCAGTACTTC,.,TRBJ2-7,TRBV6-5,TRBD2
CASSIGSGETQYF,TGCGCCAGCAGTATAGGCTCGGGGGAGACCCAGTACTTC,.,TRBJ2-5,TRBV10-2,.
CATSDRGLMPQHF,TGTGCCACCAGTGACAGGGGGCTCATGCCCCAGCATTTT,.,TRBJ1-5,TRBV15,TRBD1
CAATPPPGGTDTQYF,TGTGCCGCCACACCACCGCCCGGGGGCACAGATACGCAGTATTTT,.,TRBJ2-3,TRBV7-2,.
CASTAGGPGNEAFF,TGCGCCAGCACCGCAGGGGGCCCGGGGAATGAAGCTTTCTTT,.,TRBJ1-1,TRBV5-1,TRBD1
CASFDGAGQPQHF,TGTGCCAGCTTTGATGGGGCCGGTCAGCCCCAGCATTTT,.,TRBJ1-5,TRBV18,.
CASSQPGQGMGEQYF,TGTGCCAGCAGCCAACCGGGACAGGGTATGGGCGAGCAGTACTTC,.,TRBJ2-7,TRBV7-6,TRBD1
CASNFGAGTSDYEQYF,TGTGCCAGCAACTTTGGGGCCGGGACTAGCGACTACGAGCAGTACTTC,once,TRBJ2-7,TRBV11-2,TRBD2
CASTKTPRISSARGNNEQFF,TGTGCCAGCACCAAAACCCCCCGAATTTCGAGCGCGAGGGGGAACAATGAGCAGTTCTTC,.,TRBJ2-1,TRBV5-8,.
CASGDSGSYEQYF,TGCGCCAGTGGGGACAGCGGATCCTACGAGCAGTACTTC,.,TRBJ2-7,TRBV5-1,TRBD1
CASADRAAQYF,TGTGCCAGCGCTGACAGGGCAGCGCAGTATTTT,.,TRBJ2-3,TRBV6-4,TRBD1
CASRSEYSNQPQHF,TGTGCCAGTAGGAGTGAGTATAGCAATCAGCCCCAGCATTTT,.,TRBJ1-5,TRBV19,.
CASRHALAREQYF,TGTGCCAGCAGACACGCACTAGCTCGCGAGCAGTACTTC,.,TRBJ2-7,TRBV6-5,.
CASSLRGGGRTPYEQYF,TGCGCCAGCAGCCTCCGAGGTGGCGGGAGGACCCCCTACGAGCAGTACTTC,.,TRBJ2-7,TRBV4-1,TRBD2
CASGIQGVGGELFF,TGTGCCAGCGGGATACAGGGCGTCGGCGGGGAGCTGTTTTTT,.,TRBJ2-2,TRBV6-5,.
CASSPGTGGEQYF,TGCGCCAGCAGCCCCGGGACAGGTGGCGAGCAGTACTTC,.,TRBJ2-7,TRBV5-1,TRBD1